One and the same sample provided the 16 T cell receptor beta chains below, sequenced in a study of technical replicates of blood from a handful of donors. Sequencing was performed with immunoSEQ multiplex PCR; in TCRdb, only in-frame clones are kept and a portion is missing. This sample has tens of thousands of clones, with 70% to 90% found just once. Sequenced sample: PBMCs. The receptors shown here come from a human donor in good health. Some clones in this sample may be carry-over from other donors' samples.

V usage is TRBV29-1 and J usage is TRBJ2-3; 8 bases match TRBD1. Germline CDR1 is SQVTM and CDR2 is ANQGSEA. This CDR3 contains 14 residues. J gave up 4 bases and V 7 bases, and 10 bases lay outside the gene matches. The CDR3 sequence: CSGAPRQGPDTQYF. The CDR3 coding sequence is TGCAGCGGAGCACCGAGACAGGGGCCAGATACGCAGTATTTT.

This clone was detected only once. J is TRBJ2-3 and V is TRBV7-8; no firm D call. The germline V and J ends were trimmed by 3 bases and 0 bases, with 13 bases remaining between them. Germline lookup yields CDR1 SGHVS and CDR2 FQNEAQ. The CDR3 sequence is 16 residues long. CDR3 residues: CASSLTTSASTDTQYF. The CDR3 DNA reads TGTGCCAGCAGCTTGACGACTTCTGCTAGCACAGATACGCAGTATTTT.

The chain links TRBV6-6 to TRBJ1-5; 10 bases line up with TRBD1. Germline lookup yields CDR1 MNHNY and CDR2 SVGAGI (reference sequence). Unmatched junction bases numbered 5, after V lost 3 bases and J lost 3 bases. This CDR3 spans 16 amino acids. This chain's CDR3 is CASSYGTGASNQPQHF. The CDR3, as DNA: TGTGCCAGCAGTTATGGGACAGGGGCGTCCAATCAGCCCCAGCATTTT.

The chain uses TRBV7-2 and TRBJ1-5; D is perhaps TRBD1 (6 bases). Germline values: CDR1 SGHTA, CDR2 FQGNSA. V was trimmed by 5 bases and J by 7 bases, leaving 12 bases between them. There are 13 residues in the CDR3. CDR3 bases: TGTGCCAGCAGCCCCAACAGGGTCCAGCCCCAGCATTTT. This codes for CASSPNRVQPQHF.

The J gene is TRBJ2-2, the V gene TRBV19; 8 bases line up with TRBD2. Germline assignment: CDR1 LNHDA and CDR2 SQIVND (reference sequence). Trimming cost V 8 bases and J 0 bases; bases outside gene matches: 5. CDR3 length equals 15 residues. The CDR3: CASRGGWSNTGELFF. CDR3 nucleotides: TGTGCCAGTCGGGGGGGATGGTCGAACACCGGGGAGCTGTTTTTT.

The chain is built from TRBV18 and TRBJ2-5, with TRBD2 as a possible D gene (7 bases). V was clipped by 2 bases and J by 4 bases, with 17 bases between them. Looked up from germline, CDR1 is KGHSH and CDR2 is LQKENI. This CDR3 contains 16 residues. In nucleotides, the CDR3 is TGTGCCAGCTCACCAACCTTCGGGGGGCCGGGAGAGACCCAGTACTTC. Translating gives CASSPTFGGPGETQYF. The complete variable domain, with remaining parts taken from reference TRBV18 and TRBJ2-5, reads NAGVMQNPRHLVRRRGQEARLRCSPMKGHSHVYWYRQLPEEGLKFMVYLQKENIIDESGMPKERFSAEFPKEGPSILRIQQVVRGDSAAYFCASSPTFGGPGETQYFGPGTRLLVL.

This chain joins TRBV7-2 and TRBJ2-5; D not certain. CDR3 length: 11 residues. Germline lookup yields CDR1 SGHTA and CDR2 FQGNSA. The V gene lost 6 bases and the J gene lost 5 bases, with 7 bases spanning the gap. CDR3 coding DNA: TGTGCCAGCAGAGAGAGGGAGACCCAGTACTTC. The encoded protein is CASRERETQYF.

The V gene is TRBV9, the J gene TRBJ1-1; 7 nucleotides align to TRBD1. Germline assignment: CDR1 SGDLS and CDR2 YYNGEE. This CDR3 is built from 14 residues. V lost 4 bases to trimming and J lost 5 bases; unmatched junction nucleotides: 8. The CDR3 protein is CASSKGTANTEAFF. The DNA for the CDR3 is TGTGCCAGCAGCAAAGGGACAGCAAATACTGAAGCTTTCTTT. Filled out from reference TRBV9 and TRBJ1-1, the complete variable domain reads DSGVTQTPKHLITATGQRVTLRCSPRSGDLSVYWYQQSLDQGLQFLIQYYNGEERAKGNILERFSAQQFPDLHSELNLSSLELGDSALYFCASSKGTANTEAFFGQGTRLTVV.

Concerning this clone itself: The junction departs from the called germline gene at one end, perhaps through a read error. The V call is TRBV19, the J call TRBJ2-5; 13 bases fit TRBD2. This CDR3 is 13 amino acids long. Per germline, CDR1 LNHDA and CDR2 SQIVND (reference sequence). DNA of the CDR3: TGTGCCAGTAGTTCCGGACTAGCGGGAGTTTCGAACTTC. Its translation is CASSSGLAGVSNF.

DNA of the CDR3: TGCGCCAGCACCCCTTCTCAGGGGGATGGCTACACCTTC. It is translated as CASTPSQGDGYTF. This chain joins TRBV5-1 and TRBJ1-2; 7 positions match TRBD1. Germline V gene data show CDR1 as SGHRS and CDR2 as YFSETQ. Unmatched junction bases numbered 8, after V lost 6 bases and J lost 6 bases. The CDR3 length is 13 residues.

V and J are TRBV27 and TRBJ1-1, with a possible D match to TRBD1 (6 bases). V lost 8 bases to trimming and J lost 0 bases, with 10 bases between them. Germline V gives CDR1 MNHEY, CDR2 SMNVEV (reference sequence). The CDR3 is made up of 13 amino acids. CDR3 sequence (DNA): TGTGCCAGCTCTCGGACAGTGAACACTGAAGCTTTCTTT. Translating it yields CASSRTVNTEAFF.

This clone was observed a single time. This sequence joins TRBV19 and TRBJ1-1; no firm D call. The CDR3 contains 14 residues. Germline lookup yields CDR1 LNHDA and CDR2 SQIVND (reference sequence). With 6 bases removed from V and 4 bases from J, the gap between germline ends came to 15 bases. The CDR3 DNA reads as TGTGCCAGTAGGCCGGCCTTATGGAGCACTGAAGCTTTCTTT. It is translated as CASRPALWSTEAFF.

V is TRBV4-2 and J is TRBJ1-3, with TRBD1 as a possible D gene (5 bases). V lost 0 bases, J lost 0 bases, and 12 bases lay in between. CDR1 and CDR2 (germline): LGHNA, YNFKEQ. The CDR3 runs to 17 residues. CDR3 protein: CASSQDPQGNSGNTIYF. The CDR3, as DNA: TGTGCCAGCAGCCAAGATCCCCAGGGAAACTCTGGAAACACCATATATTTT.

The chain uses TRBV18 and TRBJ1-5, with D unresolved. Trimming removed 2 bases from V and 5 bases from J, with 10 bases in between. The V gene's germline CDR1 is KGHSH and CDR2 LQKENI. The CDR3 runs to 14 residues. CDR3: CASSPSEGDQPQHF. The CDR3 DNA reads as TGTGCCAGCTCACCAAGTGAGGGTGATCAGCCCCAGCATTTT. Drawing the rest from reference TRBV18 and TRBJ1-5, the complete variable domain is NAGVMQNPRHLVRRRGQEARLRCSPMKGHSHVYWYRQLPEEGLKFMVYLQKENIIDESGMPKERFSAEFPKEGPSILRIQQVVRGDSAAYFCASSPSEGDQPQHFGDGTRLSIL.

V is TRBV20-1 and J is TRBJ1-2; D uncertain. The ends were cut back, 3 bases at V and 7 bases at J, with 3 bases in the middle. CDR3 length: 9 residues. Germline loops: CDR1 DFQATT, CDR2 SNEGSKA (reference sequence). The CDR3 DNA reads TGCAGTGCTAGTAGTGGCTACACCTTC. Its protein is CSASSGYTF.

This rearrangement joins TRBV27 to TRBJ2-5, with TRBD2 matching 12 bases. The CDR3 spans 16 residues. Trimming cost V 4 bases and J 4 bases; bases outside gene matches: 7. Germline V gives CDR1 MNHEY, CDR2 SMNVEV (reference sequence). This CDR3 is CASSSLAGGQGETQYF. CDR3 bases: TGTGCCAGCAGTTCGCTAGCGGGGGGGCAAGGAGAGACCCAGTACTTC.